This entry lists 26 T cell receptor beta chains sequenced from one sample in a study of T cells and copy number aberrations in small-cell lung cancer. Profiled with immunoSEQ multiplex PCR; TCRdb holds only in-frame clones, not every one. Of 9,500 to 10,000 clones listed, 60% to 80% are singletons. Material: normal tissue next to the tumor. These receptors came from a man aged 60 to 75 with small cell lung cancer.

By share of the sample, this clone is medium-sized. V gene TRBV6-5 combines with J gene TRBJ2-7; the match to TRBD2 covers 10 bases. The CDR3 is made up of 15 amino acids. Germline CDR1 MNHEY, CDR2 SVGAGI. V trimming: 7 bases; J trimming: 3 bases; junction bases outside the gene matches: 9. The CDR3 reads CASNTLAGESYEQYF. Here the CDR3 DNA reads TGTGCCAGCAACACCCTAGCGGGAGAAAGCTACGAGCAGTACTTC.

The J gene is TRBJ2-1, the V gene TRBV5-1; 8 nucleotides line up with TRBD2. CDR1 and CDR2 from the germline V gene are SGHRS and YFSETQ. V was pared by 0 bases and J by 9 bases, with 11 bases of the junction left unmatched. The CDR3 runs 16 residues. CDR3 amino acids: CASSLVSGESSPEQFF. CDR3 DNA sequence: TGCGCCAGCAGCTTGGTTAGCGGGGAAAGCTCTCCTGAGCAGTTCTTC.

This sequence joins TRBV7-2 and TRBJ2-5; D is unclear. This CDR3 has 14 amino acids. The V gene's germline CDR1 is SGHTA and CDR2 FQGNSA. V lost 2 bases, J lost 1 base, and 8 bases lay in between. The DNA of the CDR3 is TGTGCCAGCAGCTTAAACACAATCCAAGAGACCCAGTACTTC. This sequence encodes CASSLNTIQETQYF.

The CDR3 loop reads CASSEDLVSTEAFF. The CDR3 DNA is TGTGCCAGCAGTGAAGATCTAGTCAGCACTGAAGCTTTCTTT. The chain couples TRBV2 to TRBJ1-1; D is unclear. There are 14 residues in the CDR3. CDR1 is SNHLY and CDR2 is FYNNEI in the germline V gene. V lost 1 base to trimming and J lost 4 bases, with 10 bases between them. The full variable domain, in which reference TRBV2 and TRBJ1-1 provide the parts outside the CDR3, is EPEVTQTPSHQVTQMGQEVILRCVPISNHLYFYWYRQILGQKVEFLVSFYNNEISEKSEIFDDQFSVERPDGSNFTLKIRSTKLEDSAMYFCASSEDLVSTEAFFGQGTRLTVV.

The chain links TRBV21-1 to TRBJ2-3; the DNA was not compared with TRBD2, the D call given in the table. TRBV21-1 constitutes a pseudogene. The CDR3 totals 16 residues. This chain's CDR3 is CASLPGTSGGTDTQYF. The CDR3 DNA follows: TGTGCCAGCCTACCCGGGACTAGCGGGGGCACAGATACGCAGTATTTT.

The J gene is TRBJ2-2, the V gene TRBV30; D is perhaps TRBD2 (7 bases). This CDR3 has 16 residues. CDR1 is GTSNPN, CDR2 SVGIG, per germline (reference sequence). Trimming left V 5 bases short and J 2 bases short, with 18 bases between. As DNA, the CDR3 is TGTGCCTGGCAGGCGGGGGCTTTCACTAACACCGGGGAGCTGTTTTTT. It translates to CAWQAGAFTNTGELFF.

The chain couples TRBV19 to TRBJ1-1; weak D call: TRBD1 (6 bases). V was shortened by 4 bases and J by 3 bases, with 21 bases between the two germline ends. Germline V CDR1 and CDR2: LNHDA, SQIVND (reference sequence). This CDR3 is 17 amino acids long. CDR3 in amino acids: CASSTNGLGGAHTEAFF. The CDR3 region has the DNA TGTGCCAGTAGTACGAACGGGCTAGGGGGGGCGCACACTGAAGCTTTCTTT.

The table lists this clone with a count of one. In DNA form, the CDR3 reads TGTGCCAGCAGATTTCAGGGGAACTATGGCTACACCTTC. This encodes CASRFQGNYGYTF. The V gene is TRBV6-6, the J gene TRBJ1-2, with D tentatively TRBD1 (6 bases). This CDR3 is built from 13 residues. Per germline, CDR1 MNHNY and CDR2 SVGAGI (reference sequence). Deletions cut 6 bases from V and 2 bases from J, with 10 bases between.

A note on this clone: Mismatch with germline at one junction end may stem from a read error. The gene calls are TRBV7-7 and TRBJ2-7, with TRBD1 matching over 8 bases. The CDR3 contains 16 residues. The germline V gene has CDR1 SSHAT and CDR2 FNYEAQ (reference sequence). The CDR3 DNA is TGTGCTAGCAGCTTAGCGCAATGGGGACAGGCCTACGAGCAGTACTTC. It translates to CASSLAQWGQAYEQYF.

This rearrangement joins TRBV11-2 to TRBJ2-1, with D perhaps TRBD1 or TRBD2 (5 bases each). V lost 2 bases and J 10 bases, leaving 18 bases between the germline ends. The germline CDR1 and CDR2 sequences are SGHAT and FQNNGV. The CDR3 extends over 15 amino acids. The DNA for the CDR3 is TGTGCCAGCAGCTTACGGGGCGACTGGTCGGGCGAGCAGTTCTTC. Its translation is CASSLRGDWSGEQFF.

The chain carries TRBV14 and TRBJ2-1, with D maybe TRBD2 (7 bases). The germline V gene encodes CDR1 SGHDN and CDR2 FVKESK. This CDR3 has 16 amino acids. V lost 0 bases to trimming and J lost 2 bases, with 11 bases between them. The CDR3 reads CASSQEGGLPYNEQFF. Here the CDR3 DNA reads TGTGCCAGCAGCCAAGAGGGGGGGCTGCCCTACAATGAGCAGTTCTTC.

This clone was picked up a small number of times. The rearrangement uses TRBV7-9 and TRBJ2-5, with D tentatively TRBD1 (5 bases). The CDR3 sequence is 14 residues long. Germline-derived CDR1 and CDR2 are SEHNR and FQNEAQ (reference sequence). V lost 3 bases, J lost 5 bases, and 13 bases lay in between. The CDR3 loop is CASSLIRGFETQYF. The DNA of the CDR3 is TGTGCCAGCAGCTTGATTAGGGGATTCGAGACCCAGTACTTC.

Sample share makes this clone medium-sized (0.01 to 0.1%). The CDR3, as DNA: TGTGCCAGCAGCATATACTTCTACGAGCAGTACTTC. Encoded protein: CASSIYFYEQYF. The chain couples TRBV7-9 to TRBJ2-7; no definite D call. CDR3 length: 12 amino acids. Trimming removed 5 bases at V and 3 bases at J, with 8 bases between. The V gene's germline CDR1 is SEHNR and CDR2 FQNEAQ (reference sequence).

The chain recombines TRBV5-1 with TRBJ2-5; D remains ambiguous. Per germline, CDR1 SGHRS and CDR2 YFSETQ. This CDR3 comprises 14 residues. V was cut by 0 bases and J by 5 bases, with 11 bases left in between. This chain's CDR3 is CASSLDSEWETQYF. The DNA for the CDR3 is TGCGCCAGCAGCTTGGACAGCGAGTGGGAGACCCAGTACTTC.

CDR3 sequence: CASSLARRTGLYEQYF. CDR3 nucleotides: TGTGCCAGCAGCTTGGCCCGCCGGACAGGTCTCTACGAGCAGTACTTC. The chain employs TRBV5-6 and TRBJ2-7; 7 nucleotides agree with TRBD1. Trimming removed 0 bases from V and 3 bases from J; junction bases left unmatched: 9. Germline CDR1 is SGHDT and CDR2 is YYEEEE. This CDR3 contains 16 residues.

V gene TRBV5-1 combines with J gene TRBJ2-6, with 7 bases identical to TRBD1. CDR1 and CDR2 from the germline V gene are SGHRS and YFSETQ. The ends lost 4 bases at V and 0 bases at J; junction bases unmatched: 10. There are 18 residues in the CDR3. The CDR3 nucleotides read TGCGCCAGCAGCACCCGACAGGGCCCTACCTCTGGGGCCAACGTCCTGACTTTC. Protein product: CASSTRQGPTSGANVLTF.

The chain employs TRBV29-1 and TRBJ2-1, with 13 bases aligning to TRBD2. Germline CDR1 SQVTM, CDR2 ANQGSEA. This CDR3 comprises 13 residues. V lost 7 bases and J lost 10; bases outside the gene matches: 7. The CDR3 DNA follows: TGCAGCGCCGGACTAGCGGGAGCAGGGGAGCAGTTCTTC. It translates to CSAGLAGAGEQFF.

V gene TRBV23-1 combines with J gene TRBJ2-1; weak D call: TRBD1 (6 bases). TRBV23-1 is an open reading frame whose function is uncertain. V was trimmed by 4 bases and J by 7 bases, leaving 17 bases between them. This CDR3 is built from 15 residues. The CDR3 is CASSLGRGVGNEQFF. CDR3 nucleotide sequence: TGCGCCAGCAGTCTAGGCAGGGGAGTTGGTAATGAGCAGTTCTTC.

The CDR3 DNA is TGTGCCAGCAGCTTACGAGGAACCTTCTCCTACGAGCAGTACTTC. As protein: CASSLRGTFSYEQYF. The rearrangement links TRBV7-9 to TRBJ2-7, with D unclear. With 2 bases removed from V and 0 bases from J, the gap between germline ends came to 11 bases. Germline CDR1 is SEHNR and CDR2 is FQNEAQ (reference sequence). The CDR3 totals 15 residues.

The CDR3 DNA reads as TGTGCCAGCAGCTCTGGACAGCCCAACTCTGGGGCCAACGTCCTGACTTTC. This encodes CASSSGQPNSGANVLTF. The chain combines TRBV7-8 with TRBJ2-6, with D possibly being TRBD1 (6 bases). This CDR3 comprises 17 residues. Deletions cut 4 bases from V and 0 bases from J, with 13 bases between. Germline V gene data show CDR1 as SGHVS and CDR2 as FQNEAQ.

The V and J genes are TRBV6-5 and TRBJ1-2; D unresolved. The V and J ends lost 6 bases and 7 bases respectively, with 12 bases between them. CDR1 is MNHEY and CDR2 is SVGAGI in the germline V gene. The CDR3 is made up of 12 amino acids. The CDR3, as DNA: TGTGCCAGCAGCGGAGGGAGTGGTGGCTACACCTTC. This gives the protein CASSGGSGGYTF.

The V and J genes are TRBV6-1 and TRBJ1-2; D unresolved. The CDR3 consists of 11 residues. V lost 3 bases and J 5 bases, leaving 4 bases between the germline ends. Germline V gene sequence: CDR1 MNHNS, CDR2 SASEGT. The CDR3 bases are TGTGCCAGCAGTGAGTTTTATGGCTACACCTTC. Its protein product is CASSEFYGYTF.

The rearrangement uses TRBV19 and TRBJ2-6; 10 bases map to TRBD1. The V gene's germline CDR1 is LNHDA and CDR2 SQIVND (reference sequence). The CDR3 is 17 residues long. Trimming at V came to 8 bases and at J to 4 bases, leaving 11 bases not matched to a gene. The CDR3 DNA reads as TGTGCCAGTCAGACCGGGACAGGGGCTCTGGGGGCCAACGTCCTGACTTTC. Translating it yields CASQTGTGALGANVLTF.

This sequence joins TRBV29-1 and TRBJ1-1, with 7 nucleotides matching TRBD1. The germline V gene encodes CDR1 SQVTM and CDR2 ANQGSEA. The CDR3 length is 14 residues. V was pared by 7 bases and J by 1 base, with 9 bases of the junction left unmatched. CDR3 in amino acids: CSAADRVTNTEAFF. Written as DNA, the CDR3 is TGCAGCGCCGCCGACAGGGTGACGAACACTGAAGCTTTCTTT.

This chain links TRBV20-1 with TRBJ2-5, with a weak D call TRBD1 (6 bases). Germline V lookup: CDR1 DFQATT, CDR2 SNEGSKA (reference sequence). V dropped 8 bases and J dropped 1 base, with 8 bases sitting between them. This CDR3 has 11 residues. The CDR3 loop is CSTGSQETQYF. The CDR3, as DNA: TGCAGTACAGGGTCCCAAGAGACCCAGTACTTC.

The rearrangement joins TRBV6-1 to TRBJ1-4, with unresolved D. This CDR3 is built from 12 residues. Germline CDR1 and CDR2: MNHNS and SASEGT. V was shortened by 1 base and J by 11 bases, with 8 bases between the two germline ends. CDR3: CASSEGSFKLFF. The CDR3 DNA follows: TGTGCCAGCAGTGAAGGGAGTTTTAAACTGTTTTTT.